This T cell receptor (beta chain) was sequenced in a study of T cell responses to AZD1222 COVID-19 vaccine (dated by TCRdb to the early 2020s). Broadly, across the study: AZD1222 recipients given second doses at about 4 weeks or at about 12 weeks were pooled, since spike-specific TCR depth and breadth were not found to differ between the two schedules. TCR sequencing was performed for about 240 trial participants, of whom about 200 were given two doses of AZD1222 and approximately 26 were given two doses of MenACWY control vaccine. Trial participants were enrolled by age into 18-55, 56-69 and 70-plus year subgroups, with approximately 150, 28 and 58 TCR-sequenced participants respectively.

The CDR3 regions of human TCRbeta chains were analyzed by immunosequencing. Per the original workflow: Repertoire TCRs were matched against a reference library of SARS-CoV-2-specific TCRs generated with the MIRA antigen-specificity platform. Breadth meant the fraction of unique TCRs that were SARS-CoV-2-associated, whereas depth meant the fraction of total T cells that were SARS-CoV-2-associated. Using the MIRA data, each spike-specific TCR was mapped to the spike region that the TCR reacts to and placed in a CD4 or CD8 class. Log10-transformed breadth and depth values were compared by one-way ANOVA with Sidak's multiple comparisons tests. In TCRdb, the immuneACCESS table is reduced to in-frame sequences with V and J assigned. These tables do not hold every clone; where another copy was compared, an unresolved V gene accounts for under half, and the others remain unexplained. V and J calls and clone size are those listed in that table; D and trimming were worked out from the DNA. The sample contains some 120,000 clones, 88% of them found a single time. Jointly, the top ten make up approximately 5.4% of the sample.

The meaning of the sample's time point label: baseline before first vaccination. Vaccinee samples were obtained from the UK trials COV001 and COV002, which included a single-blind randomized controlled phase 2/3 trial of AZD1222 (ChAdOx1 nCoV-19) in healthy adults. For TCRbeta chain sequencing, PBMC samples from trial participants were taken at day 0 and at day 28 after the second dose. This clone was detected a few times. Its target antigen remains unknown. Base qualities are missing; no much larger clone stands one base away. The paper as a whole reports these results and caveats: Participants were mostly white British and included more females than males, and it was suggested by the authors that clonal diversity may have been underestimated. The whole spike protein was spanned by vaccine-associated CD4 TCRs, and dominant responses were seen in regions 160-218 and 743-854. No day 14 peak-response samples were available, so repertoires were characterized only after the peak T cell response. Spike-specific TCR breadth and depth rose significantly after two AZD1222 doses compared with day 0 and with MenACWY recipients. In the small 56-69-year group, the increase in depth fell short of significance, most likely because of low power. Conclusions about previously exposed vaccinees are limited because only a handful of AZD1222 recipients were SARS-CoV-2 seropositive at baseline. Reportedly, almost half of the unique spike-specific TCRs recognized epitopes lying outside the regions that are mutated in the B.1.351 and B.1.1.7 variants.

CDR3 length: 18 amino acids, cysteine to phenylalanine. The only DNA kept is the CDR3, 54 bases in frame from the first base. Via the germline V gene, CDR1 is MNHEY and CDR2 SVGEGT. V is cut back by 0 bases and J by 3 bases, with 12 bases in the junction unmatched. The source material was peripheral blood, sampled on day 0 of AZD1222 vaccination. The chain was built from TRBV6-2 or TRBV6-3 and TRBJ2-7; TRBD2 matches 9 bases in the middle. The source of this sequence is an adult in good health. The nucleotide sequence is TGTGCCAGCAGTTACTCGTGGCGGGGGGGCCAGTATTTCTACGAGCAGTACTTC. It translates as CASSYSWRGGQYFYEQYF.